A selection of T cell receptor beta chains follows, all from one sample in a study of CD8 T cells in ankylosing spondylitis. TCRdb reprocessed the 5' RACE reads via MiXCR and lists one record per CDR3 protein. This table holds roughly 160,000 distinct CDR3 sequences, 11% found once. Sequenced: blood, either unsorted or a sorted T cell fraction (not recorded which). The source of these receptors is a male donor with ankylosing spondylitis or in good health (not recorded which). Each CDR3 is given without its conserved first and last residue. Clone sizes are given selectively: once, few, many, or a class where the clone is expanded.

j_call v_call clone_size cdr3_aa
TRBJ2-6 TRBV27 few ASSLYRGVKVSGANVLT
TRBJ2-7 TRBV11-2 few ASSGGRGLSYEQY
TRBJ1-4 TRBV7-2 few ASSLSSHRLTNEKLF
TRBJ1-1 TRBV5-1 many ASSLPGANTEAF
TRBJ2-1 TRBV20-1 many SAPVGGSTYNEQF
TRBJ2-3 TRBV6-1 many ATTGTTNNRVHH
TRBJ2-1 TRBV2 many ASHRGPNNEQF
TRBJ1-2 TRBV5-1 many ASSIDSNYGYT
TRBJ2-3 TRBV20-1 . SAGPPTGDVFSDTQY
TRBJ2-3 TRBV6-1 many ASSAGLGGDTQY